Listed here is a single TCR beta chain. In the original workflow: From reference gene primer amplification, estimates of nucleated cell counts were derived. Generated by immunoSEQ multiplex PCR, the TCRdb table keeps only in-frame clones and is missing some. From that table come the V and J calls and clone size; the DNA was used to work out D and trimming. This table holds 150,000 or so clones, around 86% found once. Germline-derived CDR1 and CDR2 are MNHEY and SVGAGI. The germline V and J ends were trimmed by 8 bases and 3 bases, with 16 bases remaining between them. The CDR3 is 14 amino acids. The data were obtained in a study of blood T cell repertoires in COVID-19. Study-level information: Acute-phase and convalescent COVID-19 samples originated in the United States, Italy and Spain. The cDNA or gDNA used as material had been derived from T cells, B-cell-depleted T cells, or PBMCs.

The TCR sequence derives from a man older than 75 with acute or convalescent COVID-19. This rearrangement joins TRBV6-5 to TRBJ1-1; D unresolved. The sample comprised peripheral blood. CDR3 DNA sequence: TGTGCCAGCCCTAGAAACTCCTTTTACACTGAAGCTTTCTTT. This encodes CASPRNSFYTEAFF.